These 5 T cell receptor beta chains were sequenced from one sample in a study of T-cell memory formation after mild COVID-19. In TCRdb, the 5' RACE reads were re-called with MiXCR into one record per CDR3 protein. The sample lists just under 550,000 distinct CDR3 sequences, roughly 22% occurring once. Input material: PBMCs or a T cell subset sorted from them (not recorded which). All receptors derive from an adult woman who had mild COVID-19 (a few samples of this study predate the infection). Cell type and time point are not known.

The genes are TRBV20-1 and TRBJ2-3, with 8 positions matching TRBD2. V shed 3 bases, J shed 2 bases, and the junction held 7 bases outside the gene matches. In germline, CDR1 is DFQATT, CDR2 SNEGSKA (reference sequence). This CDR3 spans 15 amino acids. The chain's CDR3 is CSARSARGDTDTQYF. The CDR3 nucleotides read TGCAGTGCTAGGTCAGCGCGGGGGGACACAGATACGCAGTATTTT.

This chain uses TRBV5-1 with TRBJ2-7; D is uncertain. CDR3 length equals 9 residues. Germline loops: CDR1 SGHRS, CDR2 YFSETQ. Trimming shortened V by 3 bases and J by 8 bases, and 3 bases separated the two germline ends. The CDR3 sequence: CASSSQQYF. The CDR3 nucleotides are TGCGCCAGCAGCTCTCAGCAGTACTTC.

This clonotype showed up just a few times. This chain links TRBV7-9 with TRBJ2-1; 7 bases agree with TRBD1. The CDR3 runs to 13 residues. V trimming: 4 bases; J trimming: 7 bases; junction bases outside the gene matches: 4. In germline, CDR1 is SEHNR, CDR2 FQNEAQ (reference sequence). CDR3 residues: CASSSDRLNEQFF. The DNA of the CDR3 is TGTGCCAGCAGCTCGGACAGGCTGAATGAGCAGTTCTTC.

This chain joins TRBV29-1 and TRBJ2-2, with D uncertain. The CDR3 consists of 13 residues. Trimming pared 8 bases from V and 1 base from J, leaving 11 bases between. Germline loops: CDR1 SQVTM, CDR2 ANQGSEA. The chain's CDR3 is CSSPGENTGELFF. The CDR3 DNA follows: TGCAGCTCCCCTGGAGAGAACACCGGGGAGCTGTTTTTT.

This clonotype was seen a handful of times. CDR3 in amino acids: CASRPDHNEQFF. Here the CDR3 DNA reads TGCGCCAGCAGGCCGGACCACAATGAGCAGTTCTTC. The gene calls are TRBV5-1 and TRBJ2-1; D remains unclear. The ends were cut back, 5 bases at V and 5 bases at J, with 8 bases in the middle. CDR1 is SGHRS and CDR2 is YFSETQ in the germline V gene. The CDR3 contains 12 residues.